This T cell receptor beta chain comes out of a study of naive CD8 T cells in extremely preterm neonates. The assay was immunoSEQ multiplex PCR, and TCRdb's table has in-frame clones only and misses some. This table holds about 5,900 clones, about 98% found once. V was shortened by 5 bases and J by 4 bases, with 14 bases between the two germline ends. Germline loops: CDR1 MDHEN, CDR2 SYDVKM. The CDR3 contains 14 residues. The receptor was isolated from a human donor in good health. J is TRBJ1-2 and V is TRBV28; D uncertain. Material: naive CD8+ T cells from blood. The CDR3 nucleotides read TGTGCCAGCAGTAGAACCGGGTCCGGCTATGGCTACACCTTC. As protein: CASSRTGSGYGYTF.